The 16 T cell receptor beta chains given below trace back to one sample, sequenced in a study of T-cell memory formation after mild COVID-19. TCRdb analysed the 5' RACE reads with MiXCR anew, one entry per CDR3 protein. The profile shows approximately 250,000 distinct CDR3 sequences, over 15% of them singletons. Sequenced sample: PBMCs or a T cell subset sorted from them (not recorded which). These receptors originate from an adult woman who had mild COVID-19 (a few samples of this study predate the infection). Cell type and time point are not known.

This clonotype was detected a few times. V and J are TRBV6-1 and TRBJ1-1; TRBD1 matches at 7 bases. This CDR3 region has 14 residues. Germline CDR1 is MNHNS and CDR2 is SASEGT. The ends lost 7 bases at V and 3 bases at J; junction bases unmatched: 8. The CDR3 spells CASKGTGVYTEAFF. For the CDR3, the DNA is TGTGCCAGCAAAGGAACAGGGGTTTACACTGAAGCTTTCTTT.

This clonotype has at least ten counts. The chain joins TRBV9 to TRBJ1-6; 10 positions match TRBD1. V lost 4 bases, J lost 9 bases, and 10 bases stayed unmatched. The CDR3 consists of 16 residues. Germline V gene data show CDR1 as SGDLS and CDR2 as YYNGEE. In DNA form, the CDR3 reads TGTGCCAGCAGCCCGCGGACAGGGGGATCCAGTTCACCCCTCCACTTT. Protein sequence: CASSPRTGGSSSPLHF. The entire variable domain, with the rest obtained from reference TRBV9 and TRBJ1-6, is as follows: DSGVTQTPKHLITATGQRVTLRCSPRSGDLSVYWYQQSLDQGLQFLIQYYNGEERAKGNILERFSAQQFPDLHSELNLSSLELGDSALYFCASSPRTGGSSSPLHFGNGTRLTVT.

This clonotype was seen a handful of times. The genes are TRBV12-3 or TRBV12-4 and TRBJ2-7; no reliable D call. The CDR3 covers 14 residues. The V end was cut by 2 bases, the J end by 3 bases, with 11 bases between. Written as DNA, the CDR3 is TGTGCCAGCAGTTTACATGGGTCGGGCTACGAGCAGTACTTC. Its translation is CASSLHGSGYEQYF.

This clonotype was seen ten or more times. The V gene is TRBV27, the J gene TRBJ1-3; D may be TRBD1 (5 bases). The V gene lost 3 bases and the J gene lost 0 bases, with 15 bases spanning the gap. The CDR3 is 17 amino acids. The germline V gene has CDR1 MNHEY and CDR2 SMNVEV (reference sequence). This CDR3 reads CASSFPGTDNSGNTIYF. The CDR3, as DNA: TGTGCCAGCAGTTTCCCCGGGACGGATAACTCTGGAAACACCATATATTTT.

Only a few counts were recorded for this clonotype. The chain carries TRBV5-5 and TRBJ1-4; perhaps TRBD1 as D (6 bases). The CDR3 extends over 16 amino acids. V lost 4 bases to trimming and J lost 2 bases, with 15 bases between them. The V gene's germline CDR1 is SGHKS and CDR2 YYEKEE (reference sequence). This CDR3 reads CASSPLGAATNEKLFF. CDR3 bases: TGTGCCAGCAGCCCCCTGGGGGCAGCGACTAATGAAAAACTGTTTTTT.

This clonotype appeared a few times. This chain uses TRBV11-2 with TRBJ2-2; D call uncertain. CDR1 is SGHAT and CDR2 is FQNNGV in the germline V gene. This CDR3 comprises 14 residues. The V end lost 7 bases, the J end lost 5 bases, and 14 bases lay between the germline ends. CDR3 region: CASTPQTSTGELFF. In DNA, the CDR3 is TGTGCCAGCACTCCACAGACGAGTACCGGGGAGCTGTTTTTT.

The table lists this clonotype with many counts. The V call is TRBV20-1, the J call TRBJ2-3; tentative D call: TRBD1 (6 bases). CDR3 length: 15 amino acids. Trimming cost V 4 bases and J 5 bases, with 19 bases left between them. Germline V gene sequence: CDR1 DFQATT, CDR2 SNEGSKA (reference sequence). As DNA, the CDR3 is TGCAGTGCTATTGTCGCGGCAGGGGATGGAGATACGCAGTATTTT. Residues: CSAIVAAGDGDTQYF.

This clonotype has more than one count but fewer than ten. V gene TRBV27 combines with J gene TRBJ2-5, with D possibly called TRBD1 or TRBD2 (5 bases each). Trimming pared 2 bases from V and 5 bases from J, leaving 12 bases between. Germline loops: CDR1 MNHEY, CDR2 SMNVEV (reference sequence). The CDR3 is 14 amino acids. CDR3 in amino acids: CASSLGGGDETQYF. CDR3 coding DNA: TGTGCCAGCAGTTTAGGTGGGGGTGACGAGACCCAGTACTTC.

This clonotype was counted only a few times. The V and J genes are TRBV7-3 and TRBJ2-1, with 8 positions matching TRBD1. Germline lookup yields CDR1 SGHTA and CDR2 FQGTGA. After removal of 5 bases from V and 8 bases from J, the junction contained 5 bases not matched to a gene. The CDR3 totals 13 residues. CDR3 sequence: CASSPPTGDEQFF. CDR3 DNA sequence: TGTGCCAGCAGCCCCCCGACAGGGGATGAGCAGTTCTTC.

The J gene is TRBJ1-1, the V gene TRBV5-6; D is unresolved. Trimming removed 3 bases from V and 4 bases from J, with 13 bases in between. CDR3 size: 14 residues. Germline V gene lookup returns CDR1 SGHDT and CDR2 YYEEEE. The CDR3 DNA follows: TGTGCCAGCAGCTCGAGGCTGGGAGGCACTGAAGCTTTCTTT. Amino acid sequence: CASSSRLGGTEAFF.

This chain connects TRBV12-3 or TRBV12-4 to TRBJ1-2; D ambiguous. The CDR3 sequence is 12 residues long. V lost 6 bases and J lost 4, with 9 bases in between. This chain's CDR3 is CASSQHGYGYTF. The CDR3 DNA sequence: TGTGCCAGCAGCCAACACGGCTATGGCTACACCTTC.

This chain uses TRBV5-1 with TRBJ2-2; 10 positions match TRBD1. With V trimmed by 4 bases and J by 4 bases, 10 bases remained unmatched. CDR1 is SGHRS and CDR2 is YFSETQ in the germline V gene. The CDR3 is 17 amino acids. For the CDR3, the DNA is TGCGCCAGCAGCCGATTCTTCCGGGACAGGGGCACCGGGGAGCTGTTTTTT. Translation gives CASSRFFRDRGTGELFF.

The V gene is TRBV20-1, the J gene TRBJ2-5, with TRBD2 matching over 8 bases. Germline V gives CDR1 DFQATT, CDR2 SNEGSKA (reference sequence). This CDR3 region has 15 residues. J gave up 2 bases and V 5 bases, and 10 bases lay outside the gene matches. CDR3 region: CSALTVAGLQETQYF. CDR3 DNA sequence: TGCAGTGCTTTGACCGTAGCGGGGTTGCAAGAGACCCAGTACTTC.

Here the CDR3 DNA reads TGCGCCAGCAGCTCCTCCGGGGGGACAGGGGCCTACGAGCAGTACTTC. Residues: CASSSSGGTGAYEQYF. The chain employs TRBV5-1 and TRBJ2-7, with 10 bases matching TRBD1. The CDR3 contains 16 residues. With V trimmed by 3 bases and J by 2 bases, 8 bases remained unmatched. Germline CDR1 reads SGHRS; CDR2 reads YFSETQ. The whole variable domain, remainder taken from reference TRBV5-1 and TRBJ2-7, is KAGVTQTPRYLIKTRGQQVTLSCSPISGHRSVSWYQQTPGQGLQFLFEYFSETQRNKGNFPGRFSGRQFSNSRSEMNVSTLELGDSALYLCASSSSGGTGAYEQYFGPGTRLTVT.

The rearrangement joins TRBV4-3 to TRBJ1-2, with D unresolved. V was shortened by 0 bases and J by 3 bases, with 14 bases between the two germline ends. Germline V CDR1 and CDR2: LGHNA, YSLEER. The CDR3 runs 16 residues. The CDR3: CASSQDFRADDYGYTF. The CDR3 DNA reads TGCGCCAGCAGCCAAGATTTTAGGGCGGATGACTATGGCTACACCTTC.

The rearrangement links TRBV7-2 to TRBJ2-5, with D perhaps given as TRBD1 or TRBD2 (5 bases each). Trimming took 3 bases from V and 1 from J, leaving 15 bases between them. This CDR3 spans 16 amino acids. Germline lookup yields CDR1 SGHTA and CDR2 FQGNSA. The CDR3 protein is CASSFSGLRIQETQYF. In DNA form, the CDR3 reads TGTGCCAGCAGCTTTTCGGGGCTCAGAATCCAAGAGACCCAGTACTTC.